This is a list of T cell receptor beta chains from one sample in a study of a mutant IDH1 vaccine in newly diagnosed glioma. Profiling relied on immunoSEQ multiplex PCR, and the TCRdb table lists in-frame clones only, not all of them. The sample yields some 47,000 clones, approximately 80% seen once. No antigen is known for these receptors. The material sequenced was PBMCs, taken from a glioma patient whose treatment included an IDH1 peptide vaccine. The receptor set was obtained from a woman in her forties with glioma. Some clones in this sample may be carry-over from other donors' samples. CDR3s include the opening cysteine and the closing phenylalanine or tryptophan. D genes are given only for firm matches. Clone sizes are given selectively: once, few, many, or a class where the clone is expanded.

TGTGCCAGCAGCCAAGGTGGGACAGGGCTAAACGAGCAGTACTTC	CASSQGGTGLNEQYF	TRBJ2-7	TRBV4-2	.	TRBD1
TGCAGCGTTGAAGATAAAGGCTACGAGCAGTACTTC	CSVEDKGYEQYF	TRBJ2-7	TRBV29-1	.	.
TGCGCCAGCAGCCCGACAGGGGCTGATGAAAAACTGTTTTTT	CASSPTGADEKLFF	TRBJ1-4	TRBV4-3	.	TRBD1
TGTGCCAGCAGCTTAATCGGGGACACAGATACGCAGTATTTT	CASSLIGDTDTQYF	TRBJ2-3	TRBV7-3	.	.
TGTGCCAGCAGCGTGGGGAGCCATTACGAGCAGTACTTC	CASSVGSHYEQYF	TRBJ2-7	TRBV5-5	once	.
TGTGCCAGCAGCTTAGACGGGCCATCCTACGAGCAGTACTTC	CASSLDGPSYEQYF	TRBJ2-7	TRBV7-9	.	.
TGTGCCAGCAGCTTCACTAGCGGGGGGTACAATGAGCAGTTCTTC	CASSFTSGGYNEQFF	TRBJ2-1	TRBV7-2	.	TRBD2
TGTGCCAGCAGCCGCGACAGTTCTGGAAACACCATATATTTT	CASSRDSSGNTIYF	TRBJ1-3	TRBV7-9	.	.
TGTGCCAGCAAGCCGGTGGAGGCCGGGGAGCTGTTTTTT	CASKPVEAGELFF	TRBJ2-2	TRBV27	.	.
TGTGCCAGCAGCGTTAGGGACGGATTGAACACCGGGGAGCTGTTTTTT	CASSVRDGLNTGELFF	TRBJ2-2	TRBV9	once	.
TGCAGCGTTGAAACCCCAAGACTAGCGGGGGGCCTGGGTGAGCAGTTCTTC	CSVETPRLAGGLGEQFF	TRBJ2-1	TRBV29-1	.	TRBD2
TGCAGCGCAGAGTCCAGGGGGTTCGATGGCTACACCTTC	CSAESRGFDGYTF	TRBJ1-2	TRBV29-1	.	TRBD1
TGTGCCAGCAGCTTAGGGGCACGGACAGCTAAGAACACCGGGGAGCTGTTTTTT	CASSLGARTAKNTGELFF	TRBJ2-2	TRBV7-9	.	.
TGTGCCAGCAGCCAAGATCCACGGGCGGGCGAGCAGTACTTC	CASSQDPRAGEQYF	TRBJ2-7	TRBV4-2	.	.
TGTGCCAGCAGCCAAGATCCCAGACTCATGAGCACAGATACGCAGTATTTT	CASSQDPRLMSTDTQYF	TRBJ2-3	TRBV14	.	.
TGCACCAGCAGCCGTGAGACGGTTAGAGCTTTCTTT	CTSSRETVRAFF	TRBJ1-1	TRBV1	.	.
TGCGCCAGCAGCTTGGGGGGGACAGCTAACTATGGCTACACCTTC	CASSLGGTANYGYTF	TRBJ1-2	TRBV5-1	.	TRBD1
TGTGCCAGCAGTTTCGACACCATATATTTT	CASSFDTIYF	TRBJ1-3	TRBV28	few	.
TGCAGCCACCGGGGGGGGGCCTCCTACAATGAGCAGTTCTTC	CSHRGGASYNEQFF	TRBJ2-1	TRBV29-1	.	TRBD2
TGTGCCAGCAGCCCGACTGGGACAGGGTCACCCTACGAGCAGTACTTC	CASSPTGTGSPYEQYF	TRBJ2-7	TRBV7-6	.	TRBD1
TGTGCCAGCAGCTCCGGGACAAGGATGGCGGAGACCCAGTACTTC	CASSSGTRMAETQYF	TRBJ2-5	TRBV5-8	.	.
TGTGCCATCAGTGAGTCATCGGACCACGAGCAGTACTTC	CAISESSDHEQYF	TRBJ2-7	TRBV10-3	.	.
TGTGCCAGCAGCGCCGATCGGGGCTATGGCTACACCTTC	CASSADRGYGYTF	TRBJ1-2	TRBV5-6	.	.
TGTGCCAGCTCACCCCCGGCGACTAGCGGGGGGCCTCAAAACACCTACGAGCAGTACTTC	CASSPPATSGGPQNTYEQYF	TRBJ2-7	TRBV18	.	TRBD2
TGTGCCAGCAGCTTGGACGGGGCCACCTGGGGGGAAAAACTGTTTTTT	CASSLDGATWGEKLFF	TRBJ1-4	TRBV5-6	.	.
TGTGCCATTAATAAGGGAGATTATGGCTACACCTTC	CAINKGDYGYTF	TRBJ1-2	TRBV10-3	.	.
TGTGCCAGCACTGTTGGGACAACGAACACCGGGGAGCTGTTTTTT	CASTVGTTNTGELFF	TRBJ2-2	TRBV7-6	.	.
TGTGCCAGCAGCTCACTCGGGACTAGCGGGAGGGCCGCAAAGACCCAGTACTTC	CASSSLGTSGRAAKTQYF	TRBJ2-5	TRBV7-8	.	TRBD2